The source of this T cell receptor beta chain is a study of CXCR3-negative and CXCR3-positive naive CD8 T cells (dated by TCRdb to between 2018 and 2021). At the level of the whole study: Some 130 million TRB reads were obtained in total, roughly 1.5 +/- 0.3 million reads per library. The diversity and physicochemical repertoire analyses included about a dozen donors pooled from two independent experiments. For the TRBV-TRBJ cluster analysis, the naive subsets came from 5 donors, while the memory cells came from 3 donors.

The listed sequencing device is NextSeq 550. The Human TCR Profiling Kit (MiLaboratory) was used to make UMI-labeled 5' RACE TRB cDNA libraries. cDNA synthesis used the entire amount of extracted RNA, and PCR amplification then used the entire amount of cDNA produced. The libraries were made side by side, with each library going through the same number of PCR cycles. Turning to the authors' computational methods: With a minimum of two reads required per UMI, MIGEC and MiXCR pulled out about 50,000 +/- 10,000 unique UMI-labeled TRB cDNA molecules from each library. Each library averaged approximately 40,000 +/- 10,000 functional in-frame TRB CDR3 nucleotide clonotypes without stop codons. Diversity metrics, including normalized Shannon-Wiener and Chao1, were computed in VDJtools after downsampling to 5000 UMI-labeled TRB molecules per sample. Clonotype-size-weighted physicochemical properties of the central five CDR3 residues (interaction energy, strength, volume and Kidera factor 4) were computed in VDJtools. Each CDR3 protein sequence appears as one entry after TCRdb reprocessed the reads, and no DNA is included. TCRdb's processing, not the authors' own work, is the source of the V and J calls. The sample's own table lists 100,000 to 150,000 distinct CDR3 sequences. 0.45% to 0.6% of the sample goes to the ten largest clones.

In regard to this clonotype: Its recognized antigen is unknown.

The germline V gene sets CDR1 to SGHDN and CDR2 to FVKESK. The CDR3 runs 15 amino acids, cysteine and phenylalanine included. No DNA is given. Broad study findings and their caveats: Surface CD5, linked to self-reactivity in mice, was comparable between naive subsets; TCR interaction strength was therefore also inferred from TRB CDR3 physicochemical properties. TRB CDR3s from CXCR3-positive naive cells showed higher hydrophobicity (lower Kidera factor 4), lower energy, and higher strength and volume indices than CXCR3-negative naive cells. Naive CXCR3-negative and CXCR3-positive cells from the same donor showed similar TRBV-TRBJ usage, whereas memory cells showed distinct patterns. CXCR3 expression partially decreased after cryopreservation, so most assays used freshly isolated PBMCs. Repertoire diversity was comparably high in both naive subsets but much lower in memory CD8+ T cells.

Each CD8+ T cell subset was flow-sorted in triplicate, with roughly 310,000 cells per subset placed directly into RLT lysis buffer. To keep memory contaminants out, a stringent definition of naive CD8+ T cells was applied: CD45RO-CCR7+CD27+CD95-. Using standard density gradient centrifugation, peripheral blood mononuclear cells were isolated from buffy coats. Naive CXCR3-negative and CXCR3-positive CD8+ T cells were flow-sorted using a FACSAria III. Total RNA was extracted from sorted cells with an RNeasy Mini Kit. The sequence joins TRBV14 to TRBJ2-7; without DNA, the TCRdb call of TRBD2 cannot be checked. This clonotype originated in a human donor in good health. Some clones in this sample may be carry-over from other donors' samples. The sample was naive CXCR3- CD8+ T cells from blood. The cell subset or site tag for this specimen amounts to: CD45RO-CCR7+CD27+CD95- naive CD8+ T cells lacking CXCR3 (TNR3-). The CDR3 protein: CASSLGTSGSYEQYF. The CDR3, completed at both ends by the reference TRBV14 and TRBJ2-7 genes, gives the full variable domain EAGVTQFPSHSVIEKGQTVTLRCDPISGHDNLYWYRRVMGKEIKFLLHFVKESKQDESGMPNNRFLAERTGGTYSTLKVQPAELEDSGVYFCASSLGTSGSYEQYFGPGTRLTVT.